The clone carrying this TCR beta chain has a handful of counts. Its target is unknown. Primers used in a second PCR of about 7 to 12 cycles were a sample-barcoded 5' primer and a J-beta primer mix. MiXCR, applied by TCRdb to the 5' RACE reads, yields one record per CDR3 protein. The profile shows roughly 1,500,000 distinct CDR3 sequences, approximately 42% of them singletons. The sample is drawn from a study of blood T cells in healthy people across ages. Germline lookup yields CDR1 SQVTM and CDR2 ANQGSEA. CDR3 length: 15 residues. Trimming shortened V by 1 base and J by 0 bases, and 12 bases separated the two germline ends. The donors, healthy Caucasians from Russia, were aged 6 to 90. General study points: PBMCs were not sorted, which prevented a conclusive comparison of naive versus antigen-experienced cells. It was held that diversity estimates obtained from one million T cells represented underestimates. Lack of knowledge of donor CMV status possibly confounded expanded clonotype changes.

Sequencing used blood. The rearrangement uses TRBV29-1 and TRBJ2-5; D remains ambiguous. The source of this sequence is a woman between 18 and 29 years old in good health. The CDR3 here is CSVEVGATYQETQYF. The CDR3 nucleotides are TGCAGCGTTGAAGTAGGTGCGACTTACCAAGAGACCCAGTACTTC.